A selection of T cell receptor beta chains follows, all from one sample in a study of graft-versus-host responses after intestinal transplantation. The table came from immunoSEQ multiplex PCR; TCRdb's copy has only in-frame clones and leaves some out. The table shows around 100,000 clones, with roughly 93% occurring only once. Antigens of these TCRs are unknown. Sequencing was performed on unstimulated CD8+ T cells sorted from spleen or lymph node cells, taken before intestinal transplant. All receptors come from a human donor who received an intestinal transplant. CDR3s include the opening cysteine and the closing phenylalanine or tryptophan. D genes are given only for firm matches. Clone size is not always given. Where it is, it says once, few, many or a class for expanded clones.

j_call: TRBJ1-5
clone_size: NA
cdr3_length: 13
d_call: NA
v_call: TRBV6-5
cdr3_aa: CASSYGPYQPQHF
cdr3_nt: TGTGCCAGCAGTTACGGGCCTTATCAGCCCCAGCATTTT

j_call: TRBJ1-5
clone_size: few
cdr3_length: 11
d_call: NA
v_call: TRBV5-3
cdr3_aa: CARSLGQPQHF
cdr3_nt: TGTGCCAGAAGCTTGGGTCAGCCCCAGCATTTT

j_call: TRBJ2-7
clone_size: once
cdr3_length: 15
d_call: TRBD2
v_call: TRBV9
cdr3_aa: CASSVGTSGGYEQYF
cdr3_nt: TGTGCCAGCAGCGTGGGGACTAGCGGGGGTTACGAGCAGTACTTC

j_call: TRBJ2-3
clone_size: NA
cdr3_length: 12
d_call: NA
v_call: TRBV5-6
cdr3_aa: CASSFGGSTQYF
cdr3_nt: TGTGCCAGCAGCTTTGGGGGCTCTACGCAGTATTTT

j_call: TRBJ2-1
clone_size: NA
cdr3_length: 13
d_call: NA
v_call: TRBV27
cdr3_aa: CASTGRAGNEQFF
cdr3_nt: TGTGCCAGCACCGGACGGGCGGGGAATGAGCAGTTCTTC

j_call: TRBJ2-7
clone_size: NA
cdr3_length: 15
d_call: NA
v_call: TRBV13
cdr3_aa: CASSLEAGRSYEQYF
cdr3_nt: TGTGCCAGCAGCTTAGAGGCAGGGCGGTCCTACGAGCAGTACTTC

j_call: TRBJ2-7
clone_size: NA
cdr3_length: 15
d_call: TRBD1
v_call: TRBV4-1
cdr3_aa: CASSQYWTGGYEQYF
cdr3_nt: TGCGCCAGCAGCCAATACTGGACAGGGGGCTACGAGCAGTACTTC

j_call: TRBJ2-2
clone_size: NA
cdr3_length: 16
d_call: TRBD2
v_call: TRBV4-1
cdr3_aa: CASSQDSLAGDGELFF
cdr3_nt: TGCGCCAGCAGCCAAGATTCATTAGCGGGGGACGGGGAGCTGTTTTTT

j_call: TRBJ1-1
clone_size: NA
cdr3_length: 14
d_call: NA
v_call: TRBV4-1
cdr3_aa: CASSVDMLNTEAFF
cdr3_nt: TGCGCCAGCAGCGTGGACATGCTGAACACTGAAGCTTTCTTT

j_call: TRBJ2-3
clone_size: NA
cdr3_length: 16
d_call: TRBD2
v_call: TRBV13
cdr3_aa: CASSQRSGGTLDTQYF
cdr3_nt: TGTGCCAGCTCCCAGAGGAGCGGGGGGACCCTGGATACGCAGTATTTT

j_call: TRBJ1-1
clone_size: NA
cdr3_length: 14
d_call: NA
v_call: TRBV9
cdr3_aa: CASSPTTGSTEAFF
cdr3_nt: TGTGCCAGCAGCCCTACGACAGGATCCACTGAAGCTTTCTTT

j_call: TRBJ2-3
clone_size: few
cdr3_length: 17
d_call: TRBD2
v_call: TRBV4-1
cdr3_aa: CASSQDGGTSRTDTQYF
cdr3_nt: TGCGCCAGCAGCCAAGATGGAGGGACTAGCCGCACAGATACGCAGTATTTT

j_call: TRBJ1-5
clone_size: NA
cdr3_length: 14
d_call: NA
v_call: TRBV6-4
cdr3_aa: CASSAGYSNQPQHF
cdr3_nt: TGTGCCAGCAGTGCAGGGTATAGCAATCAGCCCCAGCATTTT

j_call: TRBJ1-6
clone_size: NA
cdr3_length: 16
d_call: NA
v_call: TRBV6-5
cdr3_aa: CASSYSWRAYNSPLHF
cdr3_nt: TGTGCCAGCAGTTACTCTTGGAGGGCCTATAATTCACCCCTCCACTTT

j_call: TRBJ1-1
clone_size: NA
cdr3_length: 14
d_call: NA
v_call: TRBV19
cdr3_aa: CASSWTDGYTEAFF
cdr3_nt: TGTGCCAGTAGTTGGACCGATGGGTACACTGAAGCTTTCTTT

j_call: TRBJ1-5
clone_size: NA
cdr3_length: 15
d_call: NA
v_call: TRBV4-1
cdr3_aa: CASSQGEVSNQPQHF
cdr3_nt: TGCGCCAGCAGCCAAGGAGAGGTGAGCAATCAGCCCCAGCATTTT

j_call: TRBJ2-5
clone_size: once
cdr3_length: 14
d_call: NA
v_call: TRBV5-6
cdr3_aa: CASTRGHFQETQYF
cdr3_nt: TGTGCCAGCACCCGGGGCCACTTCCAAGAGACCCAGTACTTC

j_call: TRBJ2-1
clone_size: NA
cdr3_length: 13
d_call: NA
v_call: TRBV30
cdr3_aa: CAWNGGRGDEQFF
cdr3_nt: TGTGCCTGGAACGGGGGACGAGGCGATGAGCAGTTCTTC

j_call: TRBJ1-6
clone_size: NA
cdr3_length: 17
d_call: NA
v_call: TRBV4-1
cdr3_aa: CASSQVVRGHRGSPLHF
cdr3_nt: TGCGCCAGCAGCCAGGTTGTACGGGGACACCGTGGTTCACCCCTCCACTTT

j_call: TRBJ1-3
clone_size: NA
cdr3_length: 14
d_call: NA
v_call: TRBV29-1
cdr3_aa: CSVLGGLSGNTIYF
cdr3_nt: TGCAGCGTCCTCGGGGGGCTCTCTGGAAACACCATATATTTT

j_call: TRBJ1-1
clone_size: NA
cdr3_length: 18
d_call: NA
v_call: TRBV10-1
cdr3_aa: CASGVAVVRAVLNTEAFF
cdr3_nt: TGCGCCAGCGGAGTGGCTGTGGTCAGGGCTGTGCTGAACACTGAAGCTTTCTTT

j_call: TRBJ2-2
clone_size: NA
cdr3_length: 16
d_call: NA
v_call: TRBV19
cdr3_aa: CASSTAPYQNTGELFF
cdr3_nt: TGTGCCAGTAGTACTGCACCATACCAGAACACCGGGGAGCTGTTTTTT